This is a list of T cell receptor beta chains from one sample in a study of post-analysis software for immune sequencing data. TCRdb ran MiXCR on the PCR reads and lists one entry per CDR3 protein. This sample carries about 460,000 distinct CDR3 sequences, roughly 46% of them seen once, and the ten largest clones take 9.5% to 13%. Sequenced sample: blood. These receptors were taken from a girl aged 10 to 17 with multiple sclerosis. Each CDR3 is given with its conserved first and last residue. The order of the fields is CDR3 protein, CDR3 DNA, CDR3 length, V gene, D gene, J gene, clone size. D genes are given only for firm matches. Rows give clone size only sometimes, using once, few, many, or a class for an expanded clone.

CASSLYGTSRSEQFF | TGTGCCAGCAGTTTATATGGGACTAGTCGTTCTGAGCAGTTCTTC | 15 | TRBV27 | TRBD2 | TRBJ2-1 | NA
CASSVTGNEQFF | TGCGCCAGCAGCGTTACGGGGAATGAGCAGTTCTTC | 12 | TRBV4-1 | NA | TRBJ2-1 | NA
CASSLRPGLAFNEQFF | TGTGCCAGCAGCCTACGACCGGGACTAGCGTTTAATGAGCAGTTCTTC | 16 | TRBV7-9 | TRBD2 | TRBJ2-1 | NA
CASSSRVQYEQYF | TGTGCCAGCAGTTCTCGAGTCCAATACGAGCAGTACTTC | 13 | TRBV27 | NA | TRBJ2-7 | NA
CASSVEAQEYNSPLHF | TGTGCCAGCAGCGTAGAGGCTCAGGAATATAATTCACCCCTCCACTTT | 16 | TRBV9 | NA | TRBJ1-6 | once
CSASAGTGDGETQYF | TGCAGTGCTAGCGCCGGGACAGGGGATGGAGAGACCCAGTACTTC | 15 | TRBV20-1 | TRBD1 | TRBJ2-5 | NA
CSASPLSGEQYF | TGCAGTGCTAGCCCTCTCTCGGGCGAGCAGTACTTC | 12 | TRBV20-1 | NA | TRBJ2-7 | NA
CASSSRGPDTQYF | TGTGCCAGCAGCTCGCGGGGTCCAGATACGCAGTATTTT | 13 | TRBV7-9 | NA | TRBJ2-3 | NA
CAIRETSGLETQYF | TGTGCCATCAGGGAGACTAGCGGGTTAGAGACCCAGTACTTC | 14 | TRBV10-3 | TRBD2 | TRBJ2-5 | NA
CASSSLKSLRETQYF | TGTGCCAGCAGCTCACTCAAGTCCTTGCGGGAGACCCAGTACTTC | 15 | TRBV6-2/TRBV6-3 | NA | TRBJ2-5 | few
CASSIVFYEQFF | TGTGCCAGTAGTATAGTATTTTATGAGCAGTTCTTC | 12 | TRBV19 | NA | TRBJ2-1 | NA
CATSDFGQLLAGGGEQFF | TGTGCCACCAGTGATTTTGGGCAATTACTAGCGGGAGGAGGTGAGCAGTTCTTC | 18 | TRBV24-1 | TRBD2 | TRBJ2-1 | NA
CASSQEVLNTEAFF | TGCGCCAGCAGCCAAGAAGTACTGAACACTGAAGCTTTCTTT | 14 | TRBV4-1 | NA | TRBJ1-1 | NA
CASSLIIAGGEQYF | TGTGCCAGCAGCTTAATCATAGCGGGAGGGGAGCAGTACTTC | 14 | TRBV7-2 | TRBD2 | TRBJ2-7 | NA
CASSLSGLETQYF | TGTGCCAGCAGTTTATCAGGGCTTGAGACCCAGTACTTC | 13 | TRBV28 | NA | TRBJ2-5 | NA
CASSQDGTSDYEQYF | TGCGCCAGCAGCCAAGACGGGACTAGCGACTACGAGCAGTACTTC | 15 | TRBV4-3 | TRBD2 | TRBJ2-7 | few
CAWTRSTDTQYF | TGTGCCTGGACACGTAGCACAGATACGCAGTATTTT | 12 | TRBV30 | NA | TRBJ2-3 | few
CASSLAANTEAFF | TGCGCCAGCAGCTTGGCCGCTAACACTGAAGCTTTCTTT | 13 | TRBV5-1 | NA | TRBJ1-1 | NA
CATSDSWEGHTDTQYF | TGTGCCACCAGTGATTCTTGGGAGGGCCACACAGATACGCAGTATTTT | 16 | TRBV24-1 | TRBD2 | TRBJ2-3 | NA
CASSYAGQGVNGYTF | TGTGCCAGCAGTTACGCGGGACAGGGGGTGAACGGCTACACCTTC | 15 | TRBV6-6 | TRBD1 | TRBJ1-2 | NA
CASSWDRGSGEQYF | TGTGCCAGCTCATGGGACAGGGGGTCCGGCGAGCAGTACTTC | 14 | TRBV18 | TRBD1 | TRBJ2-7 | NA
CASSQGGEETQYF | TGCGCCAGCAGCCAAGGGGGGGAAGAGACCCAGTACTTC | 13 | TRBV4-1 | NA | TRBJ2-5 | few
CASSLAREDNEQFF | TGTGCCAGCAGTTTGGCCCGGGAGGACAATGAGCAGTTCTTC | 14 | TRBV12-3/TRBV12-4 | TRBD2 | TRBJ2-1 | NA
CASGATGFDCGYTF | TGTGCCAGCGGAGCTACAGGGTTTGACTGTGGCTACACCTTC | 14 | TRBV7-9 | NA | TRBJ1-2 | NA
CASSRTSGSRSETQYF | TGTGCCAGCAGCCGGACTAGCGGGAGTAGGTCAGAGACCCAGTACTTC | 16 | TRBV7-2 | TRBD2 | TRBJ2-5 | NA
CASTETGGSDTQYF | TGCGCCAGCACAGAGACAGGGGGCTCAGATACGCAGTATTTT | 14 | TRBV5-1 | TRBD1 | TRBJ2-3 | once